This passage covers 10 T cell receptor beta chains from one sample sequenced in a study of blood T cell repertoires in COVID-19 (dated by TCRdb to the early 2020s). Receptor amplification or capture employed the immunoSEQ multiplex PCR assay. TCRdb holds this immuneACCESS table with in-frame rearrangements only. Some clones are missing; in checked studies, unresolved V genes explain under half, and the rest has no known cause. This sample comprises fewer than 350,000 clones, under 90% of them detected only once. Clones ranked in the top ten supply roughly 5.3% of the sample. The sequencing input was PBMCs or T cells enriched from blood (not recorded which). The receptor source for this set is a man in his sixties who had recovered from COVID-19.

The rearrangement uses TRBV7-9 and TRBJ1-6; D might be TRBD1 (5 bases). Germline V lookup: CDR1 SEHNR, CDR2 FQNEAQ (reference sequence). Trimming removed 4 bases from V and 9 bases from J, with 16 bases in between. The CDR3 runs 15 residues. CDR3 coding DNA: TGTGCCAGCAGCTGGGGCGCGTGGGATGGTTCACCCCTCCACTTT. Its protein is CASSWGAWDGSPLHF.

The chain joins TRBV7-2 to TRBJ1-5; no clear D gene. The germline V gene has CDR1 SGHTA and CDR2 FQGNSA. V lost 1 base to trimming and J lost 11 bases, with 12 bases between them. CDR3 length: 13 residues. The DNA for the CDR3 is TGTGCCAGCAGCTTAGGTGGAGGCCAGGCCCAGCATTTT. Amino acids: CASSLGGGQAQHF.

This rearrangement joins TRBV6-5 to TRBJ2-5; possibly TRBD2 for D (5 bases). V was shortened by 3 bases and J by 3 bases, with 11 bases between the two germline ends. CDR1 MNHEY and CDR2 SVGAGI come from the germline V gene. This CDR3 has 14 amino acids. The CDR3 sequence: CASSYISGKETQYF. As DNA, the CDR3 is TGTGCCAGCAGTTATATCTCGGGAAAAGAGACCCAGTACTTC.

The V gene is TRBV4-1, the J gene TRBJ1-4; 9 nucleotides align to TRBD1. Trimming cost V 3 bases and J 0 bases; bases outside gene matches: 5. CDR1 is MGHRA and CDR2 is YSYEKL in the germline V gene. The CDR3 is made up of 17 amino acids. CDR3 residues: CASSQTQGATTNEKLFF. The CDR3, as DNA: TGCGCCAGCAGCCAGACACAGGGGGCGACAACTAATGAAAAACTGTTTTTT.

The rearrangement links TRBV7-9 to TRBJ1-2; perhaps TRBD1 as D (6 bases). Germline V lookup: CDR1 SEHNR, CDR2 FQNEAQ (reference sequence). Trimming left V 5 bases short and J 14 bases short, with 24 bases between. This CDR3 region has 14 residues. The CDR3 DNA reads as TGTGCCAGCAGCCCCTCTGGGGGACGCCAGGGGAAGACCTTC. Residues: CASSPSGGRQGKTF.

CDR3 in DNA: TGTGCCAGCAGTGAAGCCTCGGGGACAGGGACGAGGGGCGGGGAGCTGTTTTTT. Protein product: CASSEASGTGTRGGELFF. The gene calls are TRBV6-1 and TRBJ2-2; 9 nucleotides agree with TRBD1. The CDR3 sequence is 18 residues long. V dropped 0 bases and J dropped 7; count of bases not matched to a gene: 12. Germline-derived CDR1 and CDR2 are MNHNS and SASEGT.

In the case of this clone: Other DNA sequences within the sample encode an identical CDR3. The rearrangement links TRBV9 to TRBJ2-3; 8 bases align to TRBD2. CDR3 length equals 15 residues. Per germline, CDR1 SGDLS and CDR2 YYNGEE. V lost 2 bases, J lost 2 bases, and 4 bases stayed unmatched. CDR3 sequence reads: CASSVLAGNTDTQYF. The CDR3 DNA reads TGTGCCAGCAGCGTTTTAGCGGGGAACACAGATACGCAGTATTTT. Full variable domain (missing parts from reference TRBV9 and TRBJ2-3): DSGVTQTPKHLITATGQRVTLRCSPRSGDLSVYWYQQSLDQGLQFLIQYYNGEERAKGNILERFSAQQFPDLHSELNLSSLELGDSALYFCASSVLAGNTDTQYFGPGTRLTVL.

The chain combines TRBV19 with TRBJ2-1; no reliable D call. The CDR3 runs 15 residues. Trimming shortened V by 2 bases and J by 0 bases, and 8 bases separated the two germline ends. Germline V gene sequence: CDR1 LNHDA, CDR2 SQIVND (reference sequence). CDR3 DNA sequence: TGTGCCAGTAGTATAATGGCATCCTCCTACAATGAGCAGTTCTTC. Protein sequence: CASSIMASSYNEQFF.

This chain connects TRBV3-1 (or the pseudogene TRBV3-2) to TRBJ1-5, with D perhaps matching TRBD1 (6 bases). V dropped 0 bases and J dropped 0 bases, with 18 bases sitting between them. This CDR3 contains 19 residues. The germline V gene has CDR1 LGHDT and CDR2 YNNKEL (reference sequence). CDR3 sequence reads: CASSQESSLGAYSNQPQHF. DNA for the CDR3: TGTGCCAGCAGCCAAGAAAGTTCGTTGGGGGCCTATAGCAATCAGCCCCAGCATTTT.

The chain is built from TRBV2 and TRBJ2-7, with D possibly being TRBD2 (5 bases). The V end was cut by 5 bases, the J end by 0 bases, with 14 bases between. CDR3 size: 15 residues. Germline V gene lookup returns CDR1 SNHLY and CDR2 FYNNEI. The CDR3 protein is CASSPQPGFSYEQYF. CDR3 nucleotides: TGTGCCAGCAGTCCCCAGCCGGGGTTCTCCTACGAGCAGTACTTC.